Listed here are 11 T cell receptor beta chains from one sample, sequenced in a study of T cells in Graves' hyperthyroidism and ophthalmopathy (dated by TCRdb to 2018 to 2020). The library came from multiplex PCR. Instrument on record: Illumina HiSeq 2000. The TCR beta CDR3 regions were amplified from the RNA transcripts. For the first round of RT-PCR on the TCR CDR3, the HTBI primer set was used together with the Qiagen OneStep RT-PCR kit. The raw public data were reprocessed by TCRdb itself: fastp quality trimming at Q25, MiXCR clonotype calling, in-frame beta chains only. Rows are combined by CDR3 protein, so each entry shows the most common genes and DNA. The sample table contains fewer than 550,000 distinct CDR3 sequences; only one count was recorded for around 24% of them. Together, the top ten hold approximately 10% of the sample. The specimen was blood. Receptors were obtained from a woman aged 25 to 45 with Graves' ophthalmopathy.

This clonotype has at least ten counts. The rearrangement joins TRBV12-3 or TRBV12-4 to TRBJ1-2, with D perhaps matching TRBD1 (5 bases). The CDR3 consists of 12 residues. Trimming took 8 bases from V and 4 from J, leaving 11 bases between them. The CDR3 loop is CASPTGTYGYTF. The CDR3 DNA reads TGTGCCAGCCCGACGGGGACCTATGGCTACACCTTC.

The chain is built from TRBV15 and TRBJ2-7, with no clear D. This CDR3 region has 15 residues. Trimming removed 0 bases at V and 2 bases at J, with 11 bases between. The germline V gene encodes CDR1 LNHNV and CDR2 YYDKDF (reference sequence). The CDR3 sequence is CATSRDGGSTYEQYF. The CDR3 DNA reads TGTGCCACCAGCAGAGATGGCGGCAGTACCTACGAGCAGTACTTC.

The V call is TRBV29-1, the J call TRBJ1-2; D remains unclear. Germline assignment: CDR1 SQVTM and CDR2 ANQGSEA. The ends were cut back, 4 bases at V and 7 bases at J, with 13 bases in the middle. The CDR3 has 12 residues. The CDR3 is CSVANLRSGYTF. The CDR3 nucleotides are TGCAGCGTTGCTAATTTGAGATCTGGCTACACCTTC.

V is TRBV10-2 and J is TRBJ1-2; no clear D gene. This CDR3 contains 16 residues. The V end was cut by 2 bases, the J end by 5 bases, with 18 bases between. Per germline, CDR1 WSHSY and CDR2 SAAADI. DNA of the CDR3: TGCGCCAGCAGTGAGGGCGCAGTTGGGTGGAAGTATGGCTACACCTTC. This sequence encodes CASSEGAVGWKYGYTF.

This clonotype came up many times. CDR3 protein: CASSRGRDGVTEAFF. The CDR3 DNA reads TGTGCCAGCAGCCGAGGTCGCGATGGGGTCACTGAAGCTTTCTTT. V usage is TRBV4-2 and J usage is TRBJ1-1; D unresolved. Germline-derived CDR1 and CDR2 are LGHNA and YNFKEQ. V lost 4 bases and J lost 4, with 16 bases in between. The CDR3 spans 15 residues.

This clonotype was seen ten or more times. This chain links TRBV12-3 or TRBV12-4 with TRBJ2-2, with a possible D match to TRBD1 (6 bases). This CDR3 region has 15 residues. With 7 bases removed from V and 0 bases from J, the gap between germline ends came to 12 bases. Here the CDR3 reads CASTPRGTNTGELFF. The CDR3 DNA is TGTGCCAGCACACCTAGGGGGACGAACACCGGGGAGCTGTTTTTT.

This clonotype was counted only a few times. The gene calls are TRBV5-1 and TRBJ2-7; D not resolved. Germline lookup yields CDR1 SGHRS and CDR2 YFSETQ. CDR3 length equals 14 residues. V was cut by 0 bases and J by 5 bases, with 12 bases left in between. CDR3 region: CASSLVGSLDEQYF. CDR3 DNA: TGCGCCAGCAGCTTGGTTGGTAGTCTGGACGAGCAGTACTTC.

This clonotype was observed many times. This sequence may be a read error, since a much larger clone differs from it by one base. This chain uses TRBV12-3 or TRBV12-4 with TRBJ2-5; D call uncertain. There are 14 residues in the CDR3. The CDR3, as DNA: TGTGCCAGCAGTTTAAGGACCAAGCAAGAGACCAAGTACTTC. Protein: CASSLRTKQETKYF.

Ten or more counts support this clonotype. The chain has TRBV7-8 and TRBJ2-7, with 8 bases fitting TRBD1. Germline V lookup: CDR1 SGHVS, CDR2 FQNEAQ. This CDR3 is 16 amino acids long. Trimming cost V 3 bases and J 2 bases; bases outside gene matches: 9. The CDR3 spells CASSFAGTGKTYEQYF. The CDR3 nucleotides are TGTGCCAGCAGCTTTGCCGGGACAGGCAAGACCTACGAGCAGTACTTC.

This chain uses TRBV6-5 with TRBJ1-6; 9 bases are a match to TRBD1. The germline CDR1 and CDR2 sequences are MNHEY and SVGAGI. With 3 bases clipped from V and 7 bases from J, the junction kept 4 bases outside the gene matches. The CDR3 totals 15 residues. CDR3 sequence (DNA): TGTGCCAGCAGTTATACGGACAGGGGAAATTCACCCCTCCACTTT. Protein product: CASSYTDRGNSPLHF.

The chain is built from TRBV5-6 and TRBJ1-1; 8 positions agree with TRBD1. The germline V gene encodes CDR1 SGHDT and CDR2 YYEEEE. This CDR3 spans 17 amino acids. Losses at the gene ends were 3 bases for V and 4 bases for J; bases not matched to a gene: 14. CDR3 sequence reads: CASSYFPGTGQSTEAFF. The CDR3 DNA reads as TGTGCCAGCAGCTACTTTCCTGGGACAGGTCAGAGCACTGAAGCTTTCTTT.